The rows below give T cell receptor beta chains drawn from one sample of a study of identical twins. TCRdb reprocessed the 5' RACE reads via MiXCR and lists one record per CDR3 protein. The sample shows 500,000 to 600,000 distinct CDR3 sequences, roughly a fifth of them seen only once. These data were also reused for a study on T cells expressing NK-cell markers.

Material for sequencing was CD4+ T cells sorted from blood. The receptor set was obtained from a woman between 18 and 30 years old in good health. CDR3s include the opening cysteine and the closing phenylalanine or tryptophan. Fields, in order: J gene, V gene, CDR3 length, D gene, clone size, CDR3 protein, CDR3 DNA. D genes are given only for firm matches. Only part of the rows carry a size: once, few, many, or a class if the clone is expanded.

TRBJ1-2,TRBV29-1,11,NA,few,CSVTVNYGYTF,TGCAGCGTGACAGTGAACTATGGCTACACCTTC
TRBJ1-2,TRBV12-3/TRBV12-4,14,NA,many,CASSLQGSNYGYTF,TGTGCCAGCAGTTTACAGGGGTCTAACTATGGCTACACCTTC
TRBJ2-3,TRBV20-1,15,TRBD1,NA,CSATGQGALLDTQYF,TGCAGTGCTACTGGACAGGGGGCGCTTCTAGATACGCAGTATTTT
TRBJ2-4,TRBV9,15,NA,few,CASSVAGTPQSVQYF,TGTGCCAGCAGCGTAGCGGGGACTCCGCAGAGTGTTCAGTACTTC
TRBJ2-1,TRBV7-4,16,TRBD2,NA,CASSARRGEFYNEQFF,TGTGCCAGCAGCGCTCGGCGGGGGGAGTTTTACAATGAGCAGTTCTTC
TRBJ2-1,TRBV5-1,19,TRBD1,few,CASSPWPTGGTSSYNEQFF,TGCGCCAGCAGCCCCTGGCCCACAGGGGGCACGAGCTCCTACAATGAGCAGTTCTTC
TRBJ2-1,TRBV30,12,NA,NA,CAWTPLGNEQFF,TGTGCCTGGACCCCCTTGGGCAATGAGCAGTTCTTC
TRBJ2-7,TRBV29-1,12,TRBD1,NA,CSVGGQSYEQYF,TGCAGCGTTGGGGGACAGTCCTACGAGCAGTACTTC
TRBJ1-5,TRBV20-1,15,NA,few,CSASPAPGGNQPQHF,TGCAGTGCTAGCCCGGCACCGGGGGGCAATCAGCCCCAGCATTTT
TRBJ2-7,TRBV7-9,12,NA,few,CASSTQDYEQYF,TGTGCCAGCAGCACACAGGACTACGAGCAGTACTTC
TRBJ2-2,TRBV3-1,18,TRBD2,few,CASSPRTGLAGYTGELFF,TGTGCCAGCAGCCCCCGGACAGGACTAGCGGGTTACACCGGGGAGCTGTTTTTT
TRBJ2-7,TRBV12-3/TRBV12-4,14,NA,NA,CASSWRGPGVEQYF,TGTGCCAGCAGTTGGCGGGGCCCAGGCGTCGAGCAGTACTTC
TRBJ2-3,TRBV5-1,14,TRBD1,NA,CASSLQPGQNTQYF,TGCGCCAGCAGCTTACAACCGGGACAGAATACGCAGTATTTT
TRBJ2-1,TRBV3-1,14,NA,NA,CASSQGTADNEQFF,TGTGCCAGCAGCCAAGGGACAGCGGACAATGAGCAGTTCTTC
TRBJ2-2,TRBV9,18,NA,NA,CASSVGSSPVRSTGELFF,TGTGCCAGCAGCGTAGGAAGCAGCCCAGTCCGGAGTACCGGGGAGCTGTTTTTT
TRBJ1-2,TRBV12-3/TRBV12-4,13,NA,many,CASSSRQFYGYTF,TGTGCCAGCAGTTCCCGACAGTTCTATGGCTACACCTTC
TRBJ1-5,TRBV20-1,12,NA,many,CSATGSYQPQHF,TGCAGTGCAACAGGGAGTTACCAGCCCCAGCATTTT
TRBJ2-5,TRBV2,15,TRBD2,few,CASSPRLAGEETQYF,TGTGCCAGCAGCCCGAGACTAGCGGGAGAGGAGACCCAGTACTTC
TRBJ2-1,TRBV3-1,16,TRBD2,NA,CASSPWTSGRGYEQFF,TGTGCCAGCAGCCCCTGGACTAGCGGGAGGGGGTATGAGCAGTTCTTC
TRBJ2-5,TRBV5-1,14,TRBD2,once,CASSRGGLQETQYF,TGCGCCAGCAGCCGGGGGGGGCTCCAAGAGACCCAGTACTTC
TRBJ2-7,TRBV15,14,NA,NA,CATSQGRFSYEQYF,TGTGCCACCAGCCAGGGACGGTTTTCCTACGAGCAGTACTTC
TRBJ2-3,TRBV18,16,TRBD2,few,CASSPSLAGGTDTQYF,TGTGCCAGCTCACCATCGTTAGCGGGGGGCACAGATACGCAGTATTTT
TRBJ1-2,TRBV29-1,16,TRBD1,many,CSALRGQGTGFYGYTF,TGCAGCGCCCTAAGGGGACAGGGAACGGGGTTCTATGGCTACACCTTC
TRBJ2-1,TRBV6-5,16,TRBD2,NA,CASSSWGTSGSTEQFF,TGTGCCAGCAGTTCCTGGGGGACTAGCGGGAGTACGGAGCAGTTCTTC
TRBJ2-2,TRBV6-1,15,NA,NA,CASHPGARNTGELFF,TGTGCCAGCCACCCCGGGGCGCGGAACACCGGGGAGCTGTTTTTT
TRBJ2-1,TRBV5-6,14,TRBD2,few,CASSFGEGPNEQFF,TGTGCCAGCAGCTTCGGGGAGGGCCCCAATGAGCAGTTCTTC
TRBJ1-1,TRBV12-5,14,NA,NA,CASAPHTLNTEAFF,TGTGCTAGTGCCCCACATACATTGAACACTGAAGCTTTCTTT
TRBJ2-2,TRBV4-2,18,TRBD2,few,CASSQGSSGDTNTGELFF,TGTGCCAGCAGCCAAGGCAGTAGCGGGGATACGAACACCGGGGAGCTGTTTTTT
TRBJ2-1,TRBV11-1,18,TRBD2,NA,CASSLKGRPSGSYNEQFF,TGTGCCAGCAGCTTAAAAGGGCGGCCTAGCGGGAGTTACAATGAGCAGTTCTTC
TRBJ1-2,TRBV5-5,16,NA,many,CASSLIAGGADYGYTF,TGTGCCAGCAGCTTGATCGCGGGGGGCGCAGACTATGGCTACACCTTC
TRBJ1-2,TRBV5-6,13,TRBD1,NA,CASSGTVYYGYTF,TGTGCCAGCAGCGGGACAGTATACTATGGCTACACCTTC
TRBJ1-1,TRBV11-2,15,TRBD1,NA,CASRRNRGSFTEAFF,TGTGCCAGCAGACGTAACAGGGGATCTTTCACTGAAGCTTTCTTT
TRBJ2-6,TRBV10-3,15,NA,few,CAIRAFLSGANVLTF,TGTGCCATCAGAGCGTTCCTCTCTGGGGCCAACGTCCTGACTTTC
TRBJ1-2,TRBV3-1,14,TRBD1,NA,CASSKAGQTYGYTF,TGTGCCAGCAGCAAAGCGGGACAGACCTATGGCTACACCTTC
TRBJ1-1,TRBV29-1,15,TRBD1,NA,CSVETGLFWNTEAFF,TGCAGCGTTGAGACAGGGTTATTTTGGAACACTGAAGCTTTCTTT
TRBJ2-1,TRBV4-1,13,NA,NA,CASSQDQGNEQFF,TGCGCCAGCAGCCAAGATCAGGGGAATGAGCAGTTCTTC
TRBJ2-7,TRBV11-3,15,TRBD1,NA,CASSSETGSSYEQYF,TGTGCCAGCAGCTCCGAGACAGGGAGCTCCTACGAGCAGTACTTC
TRBJ2-1,TRBV10-3,15,NA,NA,CAISARTEGYNEQFF,TGTGCCATCAGTGCCCGGACAGAGGGCTACAATGAGCAGTTCTTC
TRBJ2-1,TRBV20-1,15,TRBD2,NA,CSAALPSGGLNEQFF,TGCAGTGCCGCCCTTCCTAGCGGGGGGCTGAATGAGCAGTTCTTC
TRBJ2-7,TRBV18,14,NA,few,CASSPLGFGDEQYF,TGTGCCAGCTCACCACTAGGGTTCGGAGACGAGCAGTACTTC
TRBJ2-7,TRBV5-1,15,TRBD2,NA,CASSSLAGGTHEQYF,TGCGCCAGCAGCTCTTTAGCGGGGGGTACCCACGAGCAGTACTTC
TRBJ1-2,TRBV7-2,15,TRBD1,many,CASSARQGAIGGYTF,TGTGCCAGCAGCGCCCGACAGGGGGCGATTGGTGGCTACACCTTC
TRBJ2-4,TRBV20-1,15,TRBD2,NA,CSAHNAGVAKNIQYF,TGCAGTGCTCACAACGCGGGGGTAGCCAAAAACATTCAGTACTTC
TRBJ2-3,TRBV25-1,13,NA,NA,CASSVSGGDTQYF,TGTGCCAGCAGTGTCAGCGGCGGAGATACGCAGTATTTT
TRBJ1-1,TRBV5-6,15,NA,NA,CASSPNVAVNTEAFF,TGTGCCAGCAGCCCTAACGTGGCGGTGAACACTGAAGCTTTCTTT
TRBJ2-7,TRBV12-3/TRBV12-4,13,NA,many,CASSLGLLYEQYF,TGTGCCAGCAGTTTAGGACTTTTATACGAGCAGTACTTC
TRBJ1-2,TRBV11-2,13,NA,NA,CASSSTTGAGYTF,TGTGCCAGCAGCTCTACAACGGGGGCGGGCTACACCTTC
TRBJ2-2,TRBV11-3,13,NA,NA,CASSLAHSGELFF,TGTGCCAGCAGCTTAGCCCATTCCGGGGAGCTGTTTTTT
TRBJ1-2,TRBV20-1,13,NA,few,CSASPTGSAGYTF,TGCAGTGCTAGTCCCACAGGGTCGGCTGGCTACACCTTC
TRBJ2-5,TRBV6-2/TRBV6-3,15,NA,once,CASSYGVVGKETQYF,TGTGCCAGCAGTTACGGGGTAGTTGGTAAGGAGACCCAGTACTTC
TRBJ2-7,TRBV6-2/TRBV6-3,15,TRBD2,few,CASRSNSGFSYEQYF,TGTGCCAGCAGAAGCAATAGCGGGTTCAGCTACGAGCAGTACTTC